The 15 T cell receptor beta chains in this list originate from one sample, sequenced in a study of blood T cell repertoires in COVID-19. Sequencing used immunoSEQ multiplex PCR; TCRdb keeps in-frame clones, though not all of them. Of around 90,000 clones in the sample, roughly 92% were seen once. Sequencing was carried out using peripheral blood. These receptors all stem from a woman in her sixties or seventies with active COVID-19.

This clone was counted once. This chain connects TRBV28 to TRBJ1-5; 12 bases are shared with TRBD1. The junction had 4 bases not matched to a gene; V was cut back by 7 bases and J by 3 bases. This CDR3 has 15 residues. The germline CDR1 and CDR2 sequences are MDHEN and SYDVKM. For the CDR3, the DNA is TGTGCCAGCACCGGGACAGGGGGCGACAATCAGCCCCAGCATTTT. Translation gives CASTGTGGDNQPQHF.

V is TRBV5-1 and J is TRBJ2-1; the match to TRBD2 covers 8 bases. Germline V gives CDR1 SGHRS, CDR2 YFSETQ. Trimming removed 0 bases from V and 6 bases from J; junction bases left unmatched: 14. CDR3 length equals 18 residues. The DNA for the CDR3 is TGCGCCAGCAGCTTGGGAGGTTTGGGCGGGAGGTATGGCAATGAGCAGTTCTTC. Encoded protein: CASSLGGLGGRYGNEQFF.

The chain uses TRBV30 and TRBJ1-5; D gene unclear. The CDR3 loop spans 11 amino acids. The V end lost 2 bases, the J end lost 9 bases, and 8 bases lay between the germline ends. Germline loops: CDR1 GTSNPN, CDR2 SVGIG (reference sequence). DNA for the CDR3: TGTGCCTGGAGTTGGGGAGGGCCCCAGCATTTT. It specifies CAWSWGGPQHF.

As DNA, the CDR3 is TGTGCCAGCAGCGTAGCTCCGACTAGTCAAGAGACCCAGTACTTC. It codes for CASSVAPTSQETQYF. This chain connects TRBV9 to TRBJ2-5, with D possibly matching TRBD2 (6 bases). CDR1 is SGDLS, CDR2 YYNGEE, per germline. Between the trimmed V and J ends, which lost 0 bases and 2 bases, there was a span of 11 bases. CDR3 size: 15 residues.

For the CDR3, the DNA is TGTGCCAGCAGTCTACAGGGGGCTGAGACCCAGTACTTC. Translated, it gives CASSLQGAETQYF. V gene TRBV12-3 or TRBV12-4 combines with J gene TRBJ2-5; TRBD1 matches 9 bases. The CDR3 loop spans 13 amino acids. Losses at the gene ends were 5 bases for V and 5 bases for J; bases not matched to a gene: 3.

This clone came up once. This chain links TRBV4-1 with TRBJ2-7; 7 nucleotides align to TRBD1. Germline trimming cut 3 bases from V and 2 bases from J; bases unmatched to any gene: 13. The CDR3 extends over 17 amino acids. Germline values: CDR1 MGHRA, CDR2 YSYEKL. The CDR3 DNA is TGCGCCAGCAGCCATGGGCAGGATTTCAGGGGGACCTACGAGCAGTACTTC. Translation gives CASSHGQDFRGTYEQYF.

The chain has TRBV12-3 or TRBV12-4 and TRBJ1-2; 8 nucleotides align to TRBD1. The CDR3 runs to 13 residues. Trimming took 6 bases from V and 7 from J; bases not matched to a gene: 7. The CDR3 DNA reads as TGTGCCAGCAGCGGACAGGGTCTTATTGGCTACACCTTC. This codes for CASSGQGLIGYTF.

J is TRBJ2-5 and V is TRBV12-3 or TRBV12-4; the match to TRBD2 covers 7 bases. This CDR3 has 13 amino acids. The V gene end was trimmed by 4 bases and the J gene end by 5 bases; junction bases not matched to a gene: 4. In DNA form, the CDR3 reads TGTGCCAGCAGTTCGGGGCGGGGGGAGACCCAGTACTTC. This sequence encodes CASSSGRGETQYF.

The CDR3 DNA reads as TGTGCCAGCAGCCTCGGGACTTCCCAAGAGACCCAGTACTTC. Its translation is CASSLGTSQETQYF. The chain couples TRBV2 to TRBJ2-5; tentatively, D is TRBD2 (6 bases). This CDR3 is built from 14 residues. V lost 6 bases, J lost 1 base, and 12 bases lay in between. The V gene's germline CDR1 is SNHLY and CDR2 FYNNEI.

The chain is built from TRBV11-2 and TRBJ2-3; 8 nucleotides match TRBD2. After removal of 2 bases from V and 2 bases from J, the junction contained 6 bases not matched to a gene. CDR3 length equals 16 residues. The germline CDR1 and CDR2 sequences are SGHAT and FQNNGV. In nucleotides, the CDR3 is TGTGCCAGCAGCTTACGGGCTAGCGGGTACACAGATACGCAGTATTTT. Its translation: CASSLRASGYTDTQYF.

CDR3 protein: CASGYDRGPTTYEQYF. The CDR3 DNA sequence: TGTGCCAGCGGGTACGACAGGGGGCCGACCACCTACGAGCAGTACTTC. This chain connects TRBV27 to TRBJ2-7; TRBD1 matches 10 bases. The V gene end was trimmed by 8 bases and the J gene end by 2 bases; junction bases not matched to a gene: 12. The CDR3 extends over 16 amino acids. In germline, CDR1 is MNHEY, CDR2 SMNVEV (reference sequence).

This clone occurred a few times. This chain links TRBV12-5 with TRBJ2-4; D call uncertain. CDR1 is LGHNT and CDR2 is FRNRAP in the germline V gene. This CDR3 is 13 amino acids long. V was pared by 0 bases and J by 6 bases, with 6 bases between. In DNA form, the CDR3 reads TGTGCTAGTGGTTTGGTACAGCTAAACATTCAGTACTTC. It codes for CASGLVQLNIQYF.

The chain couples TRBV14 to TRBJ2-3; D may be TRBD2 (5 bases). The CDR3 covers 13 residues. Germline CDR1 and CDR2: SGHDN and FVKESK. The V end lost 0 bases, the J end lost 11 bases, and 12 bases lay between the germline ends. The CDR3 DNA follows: TGTGCCAGCAGCCAAGATCTAGGCGGGTTGCAGTATTTT. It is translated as CASSQDLGGLQYF.

CDR3 residues: CASSLPGGYEQYF. The CDR3 bases are TGTGCCAGCTCTCTACCAGGGGGCTACGAGCAGTACTTC. The chain is built from TRBV18 and TRBJ2-7; 7 bases are a match to TRBD1. Germline V gene lookup returns CDR1 KGHSH and CDR2 LQKENI. The J segment lost 3 bases and the V segment lost 6 bases, leaving 5 bases of the junction unmatched. The CDR3 covers 13 residues. Based on the CDR3 plus reference TRBV18 and TRBJ2-7, the full variable domain is NAGVMQNPRHLVRRRGQEARLRCSPMKGHSHVYWYRQLPEEGLKFMVYLQKENIIDESGMPKERFSAEFPKEGPSILRIQQVVRGDSAAYFCASSLPGGYEQYFGPGTRLTVT.

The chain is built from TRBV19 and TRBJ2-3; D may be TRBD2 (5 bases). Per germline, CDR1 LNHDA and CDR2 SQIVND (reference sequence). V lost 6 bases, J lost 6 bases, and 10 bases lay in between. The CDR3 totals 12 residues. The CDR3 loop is CASSRGEDTQYF. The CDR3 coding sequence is TGTGCCAGTAGCCGGGGTGAGGATACGCAGTATTTT.